These 26 T cell receptor beta chains originate from one sample sequenced in a study of blood T cell repertoires in COVID-19. Method: immunoSEQ multiplex PCR; TCRdb's copy keeps in-frame clones and lacks some. This table has fewer than 500,000 clones, nearly 90% appearing once. Source material: PBMCs or T cells enriched from blood (not recorded which). The source is a woman aged 18-29 years with acute COVID-19.

The chain recombines TRBV29-1 with TRBJ2-7; possibly TRBD2 for D (5 bases). The CDR3 sequence is 12 residues long. Germline V gene data show CDR1 as SQVTM and CDR2 as ANQGSEA. V lost 4 bases, J lost 2 bases, and 9 bases lay in between. CDR3 sequence (DNA): TGCAGCGTTGTAGCGCCTGCCTACGAGCAGTACTTC. Its protein product is CSVVAPAYEQYF.

V gene TRBV29-1 combines with J gene TRBJ2-1; 14 bases align to TRBD2. V gave up 7 bases and J gave up 1 base; unmatched junction bases: 6. Germline values: CDR1 SQVTM, CDR2 ANQGSEA. This CDR3 has 16 amino acids. CDR3 coding DNA: TGCAGCGCCAAGACTAGCGGGAGGGTGTCCTACAATGAGCAGTTCTTC. Protein sequence: CSAKTSGRVSYNEQFF.

The chain carries TRBV19 and TRBJ1-1, with TRBD1 as a possible D gene (6 bases). The CDR3 is 11 amino acids. The V end was cut by 11 bases, the J end by 6 bases, with 13 bases between. Germline V gives CDR1 LNHDA, CDR2 SQIVND (reference sequence). The CDR3 sequence: CASREGAEAFF. The CDR3 DNA sequence: TGTGCCTCGAGGGAGGGGGCTGAAGCTTTCTTT.

The chain carries TRBV7-8 and TRBJ1-2; D gene ambiguous. The CDR3 is made up of 15 amino acids. Trimming took 3 bases from V and 4 from J, leaving 15 bases between them. CDR1 SGHVS and CDR2 FQNEAQ come from the germline V gene. CDR3 sequence (DNA): TGTGCCAGCAGCTTCAATCTTCAGGCACCCTATGGCTACACCTTC. It yields the protein CASSFNLQAPYGYTF. Looking up the rest from reference TRBV7-8 and TRBJ1-2 gives the full variable domain: GAGVSQSPRYKVAKRGQDVALRCDPISGHVSLFWYQQALGQGPEFLTYFQNEAQLDKSGLPSDRFFAERPEGSVSTLKIQRTQQEDSAVYLCASSFNLQAPYGYTFGSGTRLTVV.

The rearrangement uses TRBV10-3 and TRBJ1-5; the match to TRBD1 covers 7 bases. The CDR3 runs to 14 residues. CDR1 is ENHRY and CDR2 is SYGVKD in the germline V gene. With V trimmed by 3 bases and J by 7 bases, 6 bases remained unmatched. The CDR3 reads CAISEGGAGQPQHF. CDR3 coding DNA: TGTGCCATCAGTGAAGGGGGCGCAGGGCAGCCCCAGCATTTT.

V gene TRBV11-2 combines with J gene TRBJ2-5; no firm D call. V was pared by 3 bases and J by 1 base, with 6 bases between. Germline V gene data show CDR1 as SGHAT and CDR2 as FQNNGV. CDR3 length equals 13 residues. CDR3: CASSFGGQETQYF. DNA of the CDR3: TGTGCCAGCAGCTTCGGCGGCCAAGAGACCCAGTACTTC. The whole variable domain, remainder taken from reference TRBV11-2 and TRBJ2-5, is EAGVAQSPRYKIIEKRQSVAFWCNPISGHATLYWYQQILGQGPKLLIQFQNNGVVDDSQLPKDRFSAERLKGVDSTLKIQPAKLEDSAVYLCASSFGGQETQYFGPGTRLLVL.

J is TRBJ1-1 and V is TRBV5-4, with D possibly TRBD1 on 6 matching bases. V was cut by 7 bases and J by 0 bases, with 16 bases left in between. This CDR3 has 15 amino acids. From germline, CDR1 is SGHNT and CDR2 YYREEE (reference sequence). This CDR3 is CASWGHRNMNTEAFF. As DNA, the CDR3 is TGTGCCAGCTGGGGGCACAGGAACATGAACACTGAAGCTTTCTTT. Combining the CDR3 with reference TRBV5-4 and TRBJ1-1 gives the whole variable domain ETGVTQSPTHLIKTRGQQVTLRCSSQSGHNTVSWYQQALGQGPQFIFQYYREEENGRGNFPPRFSGLQFPNYSSELNVNALELDDSALYLCASWGHRNMNTEAFFGQGTRLTVV.

This rearrangement joins TRBV10-3 to TRBJ2-4, with a weak D call TRBD1 (6 bases). The germline V gene has CDR1 ENHRY and CDR2 SYGVKD. This CDR3 is built from 15 residues. With 4 bases removed from V and 1 base from J, the gap between germline ends came to 11 bases. CDR3 sequence: CAISVQGPAKNIQYF. The CDR3 nucleotides read TGTGCCATCAGTGTCCAGGGGCCTGCCAAAAACATTCAGTACTTC.

This chain connects TRBV4-1 to TRBJ2-3; D possibly corresponds to TRBD2 (5 bases). The CDR3 contains 18 residues. Germline V gives CDR1 MGHRA, CDR2 YSYEKL. The ends were cut back, 0 bases at V and 0 bases at J, with 16 bases in the middle. The CDR3 DNA follows: TGCGCCAGCAGCCAAGACACCCCCAGGTGGACTAGCACAGATACGCAGTATTTT. Encoded protein: CASSQDTPRWTSTDTQYF.

As to this clone: Other DNA sequences in this sample translate to the same CDR3. CDR3 bases: TGCAGTGCTAGCAGGGGTGGCTACACCTTC. Its protein is CSASRGGYTF. The V and J genes are TRBV20-1 and TRBJ1-2; maybe TRBD1 (6 bases). The germline V and J ends were trimmed by 3 bases and 7 bases, with 6 bases remaining between them. The CDR3 consists of 10 residues. Germline CDR1 and CDR2: DFQATT and SNEGSKA (reference sequence).

The chain carries TRBV27 and TRBJ1-4; TRBD1 matches 7 bases. The CDR3 has 15 residues. The germline CDR1 and CDR2 sequences are MNHEY and SMNVEV (reference sequence). V shed 5 bases, J shed 4 bases, and the junction held 7 bases outside the gene matches. CDR3 region: CASSAQTGFNEKLFF. In DNA form, the CDR3 reads TGTGCCAGCAGTGCCCAGACAGGGTTTAATGAAAAACTGTTTTTT.

The chain links TRBV12-3 or TRBV12-4 to TRBJ2-7; D remains unclear. The CDR3 spans 11 residues. V gave up 5 bases and J gave up 6 bases, with 8 bases separating them. The CDR3 loop is CASSLLGEQYF. In DNA form, the CDR3 reads TGTGCCAGCAGTCTGCTAGGCGAGCAGTACTTC.

J is TRBJ1-1 and V is TRBV28; D unclear. Deletions cut 3 bases from V and 0 bases from J, with 11 bases between. This CDR3 contains 15 residues. Germline values: CDR1 MDHEN, CDR2 SYDVKM. CDR3 in amino acids: CASSFLGTMNTEAFF. The DNA of the CDR3 is TGTGCCAGCAGTTTTTTGGGTACTATGAACACTGAAGCTTTCTTT. Full variable domain (outside the CDR3, taken from reference TRBV28 and TRBJ1-1): DVKVTQSSRYLVKRTGEKVFLECVQDMDHENMFWYRQDPGLGLRLIYFSYDVKMKEKGDIPEGYSVSREKKERFSLILESASTNQTSMYLCASSFLGTMNTEAFFGQGTRLTVV.

The J gene is TRBJ2-3, the V gene TRBV9; D is undetermined. Germline V lookup: CDR1 SGDLS, CDR2 YYNGEE. The germline V and J ends were trimmed by 0 bases and 4 bases, with 12 bases remaining between them. This CDR3 comprises 15 residues. The CDR3 loop is CASSVGDSHADTQYF. CDR3 DNA sequence: TGTGCCAGCAGCGTAGGTGATAGCCACGCAGATACGCAGTATTTT.

The chain uses TRBV5-1 and TRBJ1-2, with D possibly being TRBD1 (6 bases). The CDR3 has 15 amino acids. V was pared by 0 bases and J by 8 bases, with 17 bases between. Germline CDR1 and CDR2: SGHRS and YFSETQ. The CDR3 reads CASSLGVQGREGYTF. In DNA, the CDR3 is TGCGCCAGCAGCTTGGGGGTACAGGGACGTGAGGGCTACACCTTC. Looking up the rest from reference TRBV5-1 and TRBJ1-2 gives the full variable domain: KAGVTQTPRYLIKTRGQQVTLSCSPISGHRSVSWYQQTPGQGLQFLFEYFSETQRNKGNFPGRFSGRQFSNSRSEMNVSTLELGDSALYLCASSLGVQGREGYTFGSGTRLTVV.

This chain joins TRBV7-9 and TRBJ1-5; TRBD1 might be the D (6 bases). Germline V gives CDR1 SEHNR, CDR2 FQNEAQ (reference sequence). Trimming left V 5 bases short and J 4 bases short, with 9 bases between. The CDR3 runs to 13 residues. CDR3 region: CASSQQGNQPQHF. The CDR3, as DNA: TGTGCCAGCAGCCAACAGGGAAATCAGCCCCAGCATTTT. The full variable domain, its missing parts supplied by reference TRBV7-9 and TRBJ1-5, is DTGVSQNPRHKITKRGQNVTFRCDPISEHNRLYWYRQTLGQGPEFLTYFQNEAQLEKSRLLSDRFSAERPKGSFSTLEIQRTEQGDSAMYLCASSQQGNQPQHFGDGTRLSIL.

The chain joins TRBV6-5 to TRBJ1-6; D gene uncertain. V lost 7 bases to trimming and J lost 0 bases, with 10 bases between them. Germline CDR1 reads MNHEY; CDR2 reads SVGAGI. The CDR3 covers 15 residues. CDR3 sequence (DNA): TGTGCCAGCACCCTCGGGGTCTCCTATAATTCACCCCTCCACTTT. Amino acid sequence: CASTLGVSYNSPLHF.

V is TRBV11-3 and J is TRBJ2-1; a weak D match, TRBD1 (5 bases). The CDR3 runs to 11 residues. Germline loops: CDR1 SGHNT, CDR2 YENEEA. The V gene lost 6 bases and the J gene lost 9 bases, with 9 bases spanning the gap. CDR3 amino acids: CASRGRGEQFF. The CDR3 nucleotides are TGTGCCAGCAGGGGTAGGGGTGAGCAGTTCTTC.

This chain uses TRBV7-9 with TRBJ1-3, with 7 bases aligning to TRBD1. The CDR3 contains 15 residues. The germline CDR1 and CDR2 sequences are SEHNR and FQNEAQ (reference sequence). V was pared by 5 bases and J by 4 bases, with 8 bases of the junction left unmatched. The CDR3 region is CASSVRGIAGNTIYF. The CDR3 bases are TGTGCCAGCAGCGTCAGGGGGATAGCGGGAAACACCATATATTTT.

The chain is built from TRBV12-5 and TRBJ2-1; TRBD2 aligns across 9 bases. This CDR3 region has 15 residues. The J segment lost 8 bases and the V segment lost 7 bases, leaving 12 bases of the junction unmatched. Germline V gene lookup returns CDR1 LGHNT and CDR2 FRNRAP. CDR3 DNA: TGTGCTAGTGCCAAAATTAGCGGGAGTACCCATGAGCAGTTCTTC. Amino acids: CASAKISGSTHEQFF.

The chain is built from TRBV19 and TRBJ1-1; tentatively, D is TRBD1 (5 bases). Trimming removed 7 bases at V and 2 bases at J, with 14 bases between. Per the germline V gene, CDR1 is LNHDA and CDR2 is SQIVND (reference sequence). The CDR3 loop spans 14 amino acids. CDR3: CASIPTDLNTEAFF. The DNA of the CDR3 is TGTGCCAGTATCCCGACAGACCTAAACACTGAAGCTTTCTTT.

The table lists this clone with a few counts. The CDR3 region has the DNA TGTGCCACCTCAGGGATCCACTCTGGGGCCAACGTCCTGACTTTC. Protein sequence: CATSGIHSGANVLTF. The chain combines TRBV15 with TRBJ2-6; tentative D call: TRBD1 (5 bases). Trimming shortened V by 8 bases and J by 0 bases, and 11 bases separated the two germline ends. This CDR3 has 15 residues. Germline V CDR1 and CDR2: LNHNV, YYDKDF (reference sequence).

The chain recombines TRBV6-1 with TRBJ1-1; D remains unclear. The CDR3 sequence is 15 residues long. Germline loops: CDR1 MNHNS, CDR2 SASEGT. Trimming cost V 2 bases and J 1 base, with 11 bases left between them. The CDR3 DNA reads as TGTGCCAGCAGTGAACTTGCAGGTAGGAACACTGAAGCTTTCTTT. Translation: CASSELAGRNTEAFF.

The chain combines TRBV27 with TRBJ1-6, with D hard to call. There are 12 residues in the CDR3. CDR1 and CDR2 (germline): MNHEY, SMNVEV (reference sequence). The ends were cut back, 3 bases at V and 10 bases at J, with 7 bases in the middle. The CDR3 spells CASSFEGSPLHF. DNA of the CDR3: TGTGCCAGCAGTTTCGAGGGCTCACCCCTCCACTTT.

This clone was recorded once. V usage is TRBV3-1 (or the pseudogene TRBV3-2) and J usage is TRBJ2-5; 9 bases are a match to TRBD2. The CDR3 has 18 amino acids. Germline CDR1 reads LGHDT; CDR2 reads YNNKEL (reference sequence). V lost 0 bases and J lost 3; bases outside the gene matches: 11. This CDR3 reads CASSQEIAGENIEETQYF. CDR3 coding DNA: TGTGCCAGCAGCCAAGAGATAGCGGGAGAGAACATAGAAGAGACCCAGTACTTC.

The CDR3 DNA is TGTGCCTGGGACCCGGGACAGGGGAAGGAGACCCAGTACTTC. Protein: CAWDPGQGKETQYF. V usage is TRBV30 and J usage is TRBJ2-5, with 10 bases aligning to TRBD1. With 5 bases clipped from V and 5 bases from J, the junction kept 8 bases outside the gene matches. Germline CDR1 is GTSNPN and CDR2 is SVGIG (reference sequence). The CDR3 loop spans 14 amino acids.